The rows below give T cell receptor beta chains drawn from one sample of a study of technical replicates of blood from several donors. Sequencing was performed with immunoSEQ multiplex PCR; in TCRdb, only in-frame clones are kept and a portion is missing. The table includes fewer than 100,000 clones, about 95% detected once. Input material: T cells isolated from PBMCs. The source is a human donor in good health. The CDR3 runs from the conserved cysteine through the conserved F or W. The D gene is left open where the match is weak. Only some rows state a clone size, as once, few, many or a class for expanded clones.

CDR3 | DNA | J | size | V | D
CASSLIAGGTDTQYF | TGTGCCAGCAGCTTAATAGCGGGAGGCACAGATACGCAGTATTTT | TRBJ2-3 | NA | TRBV7-3 | TRBD2
CASSSGGGLSSYEQYF | TGTGCCAGCAGTTCCGGCGGGGGTCTTAGCTCCTACGAGCAGTACTTC | TRBJ2-7 | once | TRBV6-5 | TRBD2
CASSWRLTYEQYF | TGTGCCAGCAGTTGGAGGTTAACCTACGAGCAGTACTTC | TRBJ2-7 | once | TRBV27 | NA
CASNTLGRFTDTQYF | TGTGCCAGCAATACCCTAGGCAGATTCACAGATACGCAGTATTTT | TRBJ2-3 | NA | TRBV9 | NA
CASSLTGKDSNRGYTF | TGTGCCAGCAGTCTAACAGGAAAAGACAGTAATCGAGGCTACACCTTC | TRBJ1-2 | NA | TRBV28 | NA
CASSRTSGAYEQYF | TGTGCCAGTAGTAGGACTAGCGGGGCCTACGAGCAGTACTTC | TRBJ2-7 | once | TRBV19 | TRBD2
CASSKASPTYEQYF | TGTGCCAGCAGCAAAGCGAGCCCTACCTACGAGCAGTACTTC | TRBJ2-7 | NA | TRBV21-1 | NA
CASSFKGTLDLATNEKLFF | TGTGCCAGCAGCTTTAAAGGGACACTCGACCTTGCAACTAATGAAAAACTGTTTTTT | TRBJ1-4 | NA | TRBV5-5 | NA
CASSFIAERDRDTQYF | TGTGCCAGCAGCTTCATAGCGGAAAGGGACCGGGATACGCAGTATTTT | TRBJ2-3 | NA | TRBV7-2 | NA
CAWSGQGNSPLHF | TGTGCCTGGAGTGGACAGGGGAATTCACCCCTCCACTTT | TRBJ1-6 | NA | TRBV30 | TRBD1
CASASAQTYEQYF | TGTGCCAGCGCTAGCGCTCAAACCTACGAGCAGTACTTC | TRBJ2-7 | NA | TRBV27 | NA
CASSFFYGQVSYEQYF | TGTGCCAGCAGTTTTTTCTACGGACAGGTCTCCTACGAGCAGTACTTC | TRBJ2-7 | NA | TRBV28 | TRBD1
CASSPVGVSSYNEQFF | TGTGCCAGCAGCCCGGTGGGCGTAAGCTCCTACAATGAGCAGTTCTTC | TRBJ2-1 | NA | TRBV28 | NA
CASSPDLADAYNEQFF | TGTGCCAGCAGTCCGGACCTAGCGGACGCGTACAATGAGCAGTTCTTC | TRBJ2-1 | NA | TRBV2 | TRBD2
CASQTGLEQFF | TGTGCCAGCCAAACAGGGCTTGAGCAGTTCTTC | TRBJ2-1 | NA | TRBV25-1 | NA
CASSLSRYRGNQPQHF | TGTGCCAGCAGCTTATCACGTTATCGGGGCAATCAGCCCCAGCATTTT | TRBJ1-5 | once | TRBV7-2 | NA
CASSQGQGLRTEAFF | TGTGCCAGCAGCCAGGGACAAGGGTTGCGGACTGAAGCTTTCTTT | TRBJ1-1 | NA | TRBV7-3 | NA
CASSYSRYLTDEQFF | TGTGCCAGCAGTTACTCGAGGTACTTGACGGATGAGCAGTTCTTC | TRBJ2-1 | NA | TRBV6-5 | NA
CASSPTSYNEQFF | TGTGCCAGTAGTCCCACTTCCTACAATGAGCAGTTCTTC | TRBJ2-1 | NA | TRBV19 | NA
CASSDEASAGQGRGEQFF | TGTGCCAGCAGCGACGAGGCTTCGGCGGGACAGGGAAGAGGGGAGCAGTTCTTC | TRBJ2-1 | NA | TRBV9 | TRBD1
CASSEAGLKETQYF | TGTGCCAGCAGTGAAGCAGGACTAAAAGAGACCCAGTACTTC | TRBJ2-5 | NA | TRBV6-1 | NA
CASSLVGQGGLQPQHF | TGTGCCAGCAGCTTAGTGGGACAGGGAGGCCTACAGCCCCAGCATTTT | TRBJ1-5 | NA | TRBV7-9 | TRBD1
CASSLSIRGAGYTF | TGTGCCAGCAGTTTATCGATCCGTGGGGCGGGCTACACCTTC | TRBJ1-2 | NA | TRBV27 | NA
CASSPGQVSGANVLTF | TGTGCCAGCAGCCCTGGACAGGTGTCTGGGGCCAACGTCCTGACTTTC | TRBJ2-6 | NA | TRBV14 | TRBD1
CASSLPTRGTGANVLTF | TGTGCCAGCAGCCTACCCACGCGGGGAACTGGGGCCAACGTCCTGACTTTC | TRBJ2-6 | NA | TRBV14 | NA
CASSEFSVSYNEQFF | TGTGCCAGCAGTGAGTTTAGTGTCTCCTACAATGAGCAGTTCTTC | TRBJ2-1 | NA | TRBV6-4 | NA
CASSPGTGGHHGYTF | TGTGCCAGCAGTCCCGGGACAGGTGGGCATCATGGCTACACCTTC | TRBJ1-2 | few | TRBV27 | TRBD1
CSVGVQGAISPTEAFF | TGCAGCGTAGGAGTACAGGGGGCCATCTCCCCCACTGAAGCTTTCTTT | TRBJ1-1 | NA | TRBV29-1 | TRBD1
CASSSIAGTVYGYTF | TGTGCCAGTAGTAGTATAGCCGGGACAGTCTATGGCTACACCTTC | TRBJ1-2 | NA | TRBV19 | TRBD1
CSATDRTSVGELFF | TGCAGCGCTACGGACAGGACTAGCGTCGGGGAGCTGTTTTTT | TRBJ2-2 | NA | TRBV29-1 | TRBD2
CASSEGTGASSGNTIYF | TGTGCCAGCAGCGAAGGGACAGGGGCGAGCTCTGGAAACACCATATATTTT | TRBJ1-3 | NA | TRBV5-4 | TRBD1
CASSQEWREVVDTQYF | TGTGCCAGCAGCCAAGAATGGCGGGAGGTCGTAGATACGCAGTATTTT | TRBJ2-3 | NA | TRBV14 | TRBD2
CASSADRGGGNTIYF | TGTGCCAGCAGCGCGGACAGGGGAGGTGGAAACACCATATATTTT | TRBJ1-3 | NA | TRBV7-7 | TRBD1
CASSLGGQGGVDYGYTF | TGTGCCAGCAGCTTGGGCGGACAGGGCGGGGTGGACTATGGCTACACCTTC | TRBJ1-2 | once | TRBV5-6 | TRBD1
CASSPGLAGADTQYF | TGTGCCAGCTCACCCGGACTAGCGGGAGCAGATACGCAGTATTTT | TRBJ2-3 | once | TRBV18 | TRBD2
CAWSSGFFTGELFF | TGTGCCTGGAGTAGCGGGTTTTTCACCGGGGAGCTGTTTTTT | TRBJ2-2 | NA | TRBV30 | NA
CASRDYYNEQFF | TGTGCCAGCAGAGACTATTACAATGAGCAGTTCTTC | TRBJ2-1 | NA | TRBV14 | NA
CASALRGPTVGLLNTEAFF | TGTGCCAGCGCACTCAGGGGGCCGACAGTAGGATTATTGAACACTGAAGCTTTCTTT | TRBJ1-1 | NA | TRBV2 | TRBD1
CASSPTLDRAQPQHF | TGTGCCAGCAGCCCTACCCTCGACAGGGCACAGCCCCAGCATTTT | TRBJ1-5 | NA | TRBV9 | TRBD1
CASSLGVGSPSYNEQFF | TGTGCCAGCAGCTTAGGTGTTGGGAGCCCTTCCTACAATGAGCAGTTCTTC | TRBJ2-1 | NA | TRBV7-8 | NA
CASSLGWGPPSDEQYF | TGTGCCAGCAGCTTAGGCTGGGGGCCCCCCTCTGACGAGCAGTACTTC | TRBJ2-7 | NA | TRBV7-6 | NA
CSARGSIGYTF | TGCAGTGCTAGAGGTAGCATTGGCTACACCTTC | TRBJ1-2 | NA | TRBV20-1 | NA
CASSLSMQGRGYTF | TGTGCCAGCAGTTTATCGATGCAGGGAAGGGGCTACACCTTC | TRBJ1-2 | NA | TRBV27 | NA
CASSVLQGETQYF | TGTGCCAGCAGCGTACTACAGGGGGAGACCCAGTACTTC | TRBJ2-5 | NA | TRBV9 | TRBD1
CASSVDLADYNEQFF | TGTGCCAGCAGCGTAGATTTAGCGGACTACAATGAGCAGTTCTTC | TRBJ2-1 | NA | TRBV9 | NA